The T cell receptor (beta chain) described here comes from a study of cytomegalovirus exposure and HLA in healthy donors. Study outcomes and limitations: Highest at DRB1 and lowest at HLA-C, TCR association rates differed among HLA loci in a later analysis. It was approximately 160 TCR beta chains that were listed as cytomegalovirus-associated.

Trimming removed 0 bases from V and 4 bases from J, with 9 bases in between. This CDR3 has 14 amino acids. The germline CDR1 and CDR2 sequences are MNHNS and SASEGT. A note on this clone: Antigen: not known.

This PCR relied on a set of 60 Vbeta primers and 13 Jbeta primers. The table came from immunoSEQ multiplex PCR; TCRdb's copy has only in-frame clones and leaves some out. This sample carries roughly 110,000 clones, 55% to 85% of them seen once, and the ten largest clones take about 8%. The sequenced material came from PBMCs. This TCR derives from a man aged 25 to 40 in good health and CMV-seronegative. This chain uses TRBV6-1 with TRBJ1-1, with D unclear. This chain's CDR3 is CASSEALRVTEAFF. The CDR3 DNA reads TGTGCCAGCAGTGAAGCGCTGAGGGTCACTGAAGCTTTCTTT.